The clone carrying this TCR beta chain appeared a few times. The entry originates in a study of blood T cells in healthy people across ages. The germline V gene encodes CDR1 MRHNA and CDR2 SNTAGT. V lost 6 bases to trimming and J lost 7 bases, with 16 bases between them. This CDR3 is built from 15 residues. Healthy Caucasian individuals from Russia aged about 6 to 95 were enrolled as donors. Then a second PCR, running roughly 7 to 12 cycles, was carried out with a sample-barcoded 5' primer and a J-beta primer mix. TCRdb analysed the 5' RACE reads with MiXCR anew, one entry per CDR3 protein. This sample has 730,000 or so distinct CDR3 sequences; about 40% occur once, and the top ten carry 20% to 25%.

The chain links TRBV6-4 to TRBJ1-6; D is perhaps TRBD1 (5 bases). The receptor was isolated from a woman aged 55-69 years in good health. The sequencing input was blood. The CDR3 here is CASSEVGTPNSPLHF. The CDR3 DNA sequence: TGTGCCAGCAGCGAAGTCGGGACGCCAAATTCACCCCTCCACTTT.